These T cell receptor beta chains were read from a single sample in a study of read filtering for tumor transcriptome and immune sequencing. TCRdb analysed the reads with MiXCR anew, one entry per CDR3 protein. The sample has some 130,000 distinct CDR3 sequences; about 12% are singletons. The sample was a population of CD138-negative cells sorted from bone marrow. The receptors stem from a donor aged 40 or older with multiple myeloma. CDR3s include the opening cysteine and the closing phenylalanine or tryptophan. A D gene is named only where the DNA matches it firmly. Clone size is shown for a subset of rows, as once, few, many or a class of expanded clone.

TRBD1	TRBV6-1	TRBJ2-5	many	TGTGCCAGCAGCTCCATCATGGGGGACAGGACACAAGAGACCCAGTACTTC	CASSSIMGDRTQETQYF
.	TRBV6-6	TRBJ2-1	.	TGTGCCAGCAGTTTACCGGGAGCGGTAAAGGAGCAGTTCTTC	CASSLPGAVKEQFF
.	TRBV30	TRBJ1-1	many	TGTGCCTGGAGTACCCAGGGTTCTATGTACACTGAAGCTTTCTTT	CAWSTQGSMYTEAFF
.	TRBV30	TRBJ1-1	many	TGTGCCTGGAGGGGACTAGGGTACACTGAAGCTTTCTTT	CAWRGLGYTEAFF
.	TRBV7-9	TRBJ1-1	many	TGTGCCAGCAGCTTCATAGATGGTCTGAACACTGAAGCTTTCTTT	CASSFIDGLNTEAFF
TRBD2	TRBV6-2/TRBV6-3	TRBJ2-1	few	TGTGCCACCCGGGGTAGCGGGAGGGATTTCAATGAGCAGTTCTTC	CATRGSGRDFNEQFF
.	TRBV6-2/TRBV6-3	TRBJ2-2	many	TGTGCCAGCAGCCTCCGCGGACGGGCCAACACCGGGGAGCTGTTTTTT	CASSLRGRANTGELFF
.	TRBV5-1	TRBJ2-1	many	TGCGCCAGCAGCTTCCGGCTAGCGCCTAACAATGAGCAGTTCTTC	CASSFRLAPNNEQFF
.	TRBV10-3	TRBJ1-5	.	TGTGCCACCAGTGAAGAGACAGAGTATAGCAATCAGCCCCAGCATTTT	CATSEETEYSNQPQHF
.	TRBV5-1	TRBJ2-7	many	TGCGCCAGCAGCTTGGGCGGGTCCGAGCAGTACTTC	CASSLGGSEQYF
.	TRBV12-3/TRBV12-4	TRBJ2-1	many	TGTGCCAGCAGTTTAAAAGCGGGTCCTACTCAGGGGTACAATGAGCAGTTCTTC	CASSLKAGPTQGYNEQFF
TRBD2	TRBV10-3	TRBJ2-1	many	TGTGCCATCAGTGAGACTAGCGGGACTTACAATGAGCAGTTCTTC	CAISETSGTYNEQFF
TRBD1	TRBV20-1	TRBJ2-1	many	TGCAGTGCCCGAATCCGGGACAGGGGCTACAATGAGCAGTTCTTC	CSARIRDRGYNEQFF
.	TRBV20-1	TRBJ2-3	.	TGCAGTGCTAGAGATTGGGGCGGCGGGTCGGGGCTAGACACGCAGTATTTT	CSARDWGGGSGLDTQYF
TRBD1	TRBV7-8	TRBJ1-5	many	TGTGCCAGCAGCTTAGGACAGGGGAGTCAGCCCCAGCATTTT	CASSLGQGSQPQHF
.	TRBV7-9	TRBJ1-1	few	TGTGCCAGCAGCTTAGCCTGGGGGCGGTTCACTGAAGCTTTCTTT	CASSLAWGRFTEAFF
.	TRBV10-3	TRBJ2-2	few	TGTGCCATCAGCTCTGTGCGGCTAGCGACAGTGGGCGGGGAGCTGTTTTTT	CAISSVRLATVGGELFF
.	TRBV11-1	TRBJ2-7	.	TGTGCCAGCAGCTTTAGACAGATGGGCCTATACGAGCAGTACTTC	CASSFRQMGLYEQYF
.	TRBV7-9	TRBJ1-1	many	TGTGCCAGCAACTCCCGGGATACTGAAGCTTTCTTT	CASNSRDTEAFF
TRBD1	TRBV5-1	TRBJ1-1	many	TGCGCCAGCAGCTTGGAACAGGGGAGGGAAACTGAAGCTTTCTTT	CASSLEQGRETEAFF
TRBD2	TRBV4-3	TRBJ2-7	once	TGCGCCAGCAGCCGAGTTTCGGGAGCGGGAGAGCAGTACTTC	CASSRVSGAGEQYF
.	TRBV7-9	TRBJ2-1	many	TGTGCCGGCAGCTTTGGGCTAGCAACCGGATGGCAGTTCTTC	CAGSFGLATGWQFF
.	TRBV12-3/TRBV12-4	TRBJ2-7	many	TGTGCCAGCAGCATGACGCCGAGGACCTACGAGCAGTACTTC	CASSMTPRTYEQYF
TRBD2	TRBV4-1	TRBJ2-5	few	TGCGCCAGCAGCCCCCCGAGCGGGGACCAAGAGACCCAGTACTTC	CASSPPSGDQETQYF
TRBD1	TRBV18	TRBJ2-7	many	TGTGCCAGCTCAAGACAGGGGGGGGAGCAGTACTTC	CASSRQGGEQYF
.	TRBV7-2	TRBJ2-6	few	TGTGCCAGCAGCTGGACGGTATCTTCTGGGGCCAGCGTCTTGACTTTC	CASSWTVSSGASVLTF
TRBD2	TRBV20-1	TRBJ2-1	many	TGCAGTGCTAGAGAGACTAGCGACTCCTACAATGAGCAGTTCTTC	CSARETSDSYNEQFF
.	TRBV27	TRBJ1-3	many	TGTGCCAGCGGAAAAGGGCATGGAAACACCATATATTTT	CASGKGHGNTIYF
TRBD2	TRBV11-3	TRBJ2-1	many	TGTGCCAGCAGCTTAGGCGGGAGGTCCTACAATGAGCAGTTCTTC	CASSLGGRSYNEQFF
.	TRBV27	TRBJ2-6	.	TGTGCCAGCAGTTTATTCACCTTTGGGGCCAACGTCCTGACTTTC	CASSLFTFGANVLTF
.	TRBV3-1	TRBJ1-4	many	TGTGCCAGCAGCCAAGGGGTCCCGGAAAAACTGTTTTTT	CASSQGVPEKLFF
.	TRBV2	TRBJ1-1	many	TGTGCCAGCAGTCAAGGGAGGACCTCTGAAGCTTTCTTT	CASSQGRTSEAFF
.	TRBV12-3/TRBV12-4	TRBJ1-5	many	TGTGCCAGCATGTGGTCTGGTGGGGGCAATCAGCCCCAGCATTTT	CASMWSGGGNQPQHF
.	TRBV10-3	TRBJ1-2	many	TGTGCCATCAGTGAGTCGAGGCAAACAGGTGGCTACACCTTC	CAISESRQTGGYTF
TRBD1	TRBV15	TRBJ1-1	.	TGTGCCACCAGCACTATGCACAGGGGAGGTACTGAAGCTTTCTTT	CATSTMHRGGTEAFF
.	TRBV29-1	TRBJ1-5	.	TGCAGCGTCGCCACGGGAAGGCTCAATCAGCCCCAGCAGTTT	CSVATGRLNQPQQF
.	TRBV5-1	TRBJ2-5	.	TGCGCCAGCAGGGACGGCCCCGGAGAGACCCAGTACTTC	CASRDGPGETQYF
TRBD2	TRBV24-1	TRBJ2-3	many	TGTGCCACCAGTGATGCAGCGGGAGTCGTAGATACGCAGTATTTT	CATSDAAGVVDTQYF
.	TRBV29-1	TRBJ1-1	many	TGCAGCGTTCAACAGGGCGTGAACACTGAAGCTTTCTTT	CSVQQGVNTEAFF
.	TRBV9	TRBJ1-5	many	TGTGCCAGCAGCGTAGACGGGAGACAGCCCCAGCATTTT	CASSVDGRQPQHF
TRBD1	TRBV12-3/TRBV12-4	TRBJ1-1	many	TGTGCCAGCACCATACAGGGGGCGTCGACTGAAGCTTTCTTT	CASTIQGASTEAFF
TRBD2	TRBV5-1	TRBJ2-3	many	TGCGCCAGCAGCTGGACTAGCGGAAGATCAGATACGCAGTATTTT	CASSWTSGRSDTQYF
TRBD1	TRBV7-2	TRBJ2-1	few	TGTGCCAGCAGCTTACTGTCGGGACAGGGGATCAATGAGCAGTTCTTC	CASSLLSGQGINEQFF
.	TRBV15	TRBJ2-7	many	TGTGCCACCAGCAGCCGAGGGGGATACGAGCAGTACTTC	CATSSRGGYEQYF
TRBD2	TRBV12-3/TRBV12-4	TRBJ2-4	many	TGTGCCACTAGCCCGGGGGGACCCGCTAAGGACATTCAGTACTTC	CATSPGGPAKDIQYF
TRBD2	TRBV2	TRBJ2-5	many	TGTGCCAGTTTGACTAGCACATTTCAAGAGACCCAGTACTTC	CASLTSTFQETQYF
TRBD1	TRBV6-1	TRBJ2-6	many	TGTGCCAGCAGTGGAGGGGACAGGGGGCTATCAGGGGCCAACGTCCTGACTTTC	CASSGGDRGLSGANVLTF
TRBD1	TRBV6-6	TRBJ1-5	.	TGTGCCAGCAGTTACTCCCAGGGGGACGGCAATCAGCCCCAGCATTTT	CASSYSQGDGNQPQHF
TRBD2	TRBV7-2	TRBJ2-4	many	TGTGCCAGCAGCTTAGGCGGGAGGAAGGTCAAAAACATTCAGTACTTC	CASSLGGRKVKNIQYF
.	TRBV7-3	TRBJ2-2	.	TGTGCCAGCAGAAAAAGAGAGGGGCCGGCGAACACCGGGGAGCTGTTTTTT	CASRKREGPANTGELFF
.	TRBV9	TRBJ1-1	many	TGTGCCAGCAGCACGCCACCTACGGGGGGCAGAGCTTTCTTT	CASSTPPTGGRAFF